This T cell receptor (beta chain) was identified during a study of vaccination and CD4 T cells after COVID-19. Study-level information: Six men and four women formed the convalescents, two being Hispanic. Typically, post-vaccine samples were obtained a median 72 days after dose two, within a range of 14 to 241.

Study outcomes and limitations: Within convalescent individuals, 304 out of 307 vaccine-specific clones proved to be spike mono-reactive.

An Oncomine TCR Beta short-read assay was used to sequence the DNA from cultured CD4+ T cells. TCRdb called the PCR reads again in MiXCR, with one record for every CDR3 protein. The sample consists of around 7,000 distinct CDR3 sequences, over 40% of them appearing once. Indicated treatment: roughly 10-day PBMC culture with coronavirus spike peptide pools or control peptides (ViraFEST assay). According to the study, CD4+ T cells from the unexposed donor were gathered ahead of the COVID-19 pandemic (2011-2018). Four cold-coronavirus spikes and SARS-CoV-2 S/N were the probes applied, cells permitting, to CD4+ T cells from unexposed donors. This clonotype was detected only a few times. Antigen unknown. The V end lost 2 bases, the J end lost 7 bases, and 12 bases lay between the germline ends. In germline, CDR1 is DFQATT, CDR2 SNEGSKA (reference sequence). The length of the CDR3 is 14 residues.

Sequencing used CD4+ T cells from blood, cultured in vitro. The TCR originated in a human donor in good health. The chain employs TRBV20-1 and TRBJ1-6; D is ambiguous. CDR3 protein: CSARPDGLNSPLHF. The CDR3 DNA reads TGCAGTGCTAGACCAGACGGTCTAAATTCACCCCTCCACTTT.